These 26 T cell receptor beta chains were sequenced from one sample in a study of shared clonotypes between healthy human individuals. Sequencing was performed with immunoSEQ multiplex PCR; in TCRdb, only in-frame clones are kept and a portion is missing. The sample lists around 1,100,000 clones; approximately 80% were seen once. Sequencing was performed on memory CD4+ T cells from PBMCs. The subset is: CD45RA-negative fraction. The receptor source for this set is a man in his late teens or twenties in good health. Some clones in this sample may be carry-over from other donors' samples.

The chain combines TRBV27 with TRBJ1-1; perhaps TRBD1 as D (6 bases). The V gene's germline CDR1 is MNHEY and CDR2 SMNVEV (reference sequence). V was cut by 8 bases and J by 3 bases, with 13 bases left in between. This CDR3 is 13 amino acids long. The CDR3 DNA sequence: TGTGCCAGCCGGGACACTTTTTACACTGAAGCTTTCTTT. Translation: CASRDTFYTEAFF.

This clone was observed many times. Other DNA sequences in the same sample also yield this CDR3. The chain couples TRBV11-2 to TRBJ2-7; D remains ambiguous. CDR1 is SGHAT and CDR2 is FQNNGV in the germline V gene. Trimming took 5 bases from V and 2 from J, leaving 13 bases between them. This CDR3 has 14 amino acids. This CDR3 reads CASSLGPGPYEQYF. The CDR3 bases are TGTGCCAGCAGCCTCGGCCCGGGTCCCTACGAGCAGTACTTC.

CDR3 DNA sequence: TGTGCCAGCAGCTACACGGGCAGGGCGGGAGATACGCAGTATTTT. This codes for CASSYTGRAGDTQYF. This chain links TRBV5-4 with TRBJ2-3; D possibly uses TRBD1 or TRBD2 (5 bases each). CDR3 size: 15 residues. Per the germline V gene, CDR1 is SGHNT and CDR2 is YYREEE (reference sequence). Trimming pared 3 bases from V and 5 bases from J, leaving 16 bases between.

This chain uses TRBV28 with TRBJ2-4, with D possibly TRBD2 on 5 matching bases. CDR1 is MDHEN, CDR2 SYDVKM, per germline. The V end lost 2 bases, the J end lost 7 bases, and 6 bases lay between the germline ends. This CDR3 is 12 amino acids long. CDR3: CASSLEGNIQYF. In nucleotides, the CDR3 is TGTGCCAGCAGTTTAGAGGGTAACATTCAGTACTTC. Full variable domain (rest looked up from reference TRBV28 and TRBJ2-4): DVKVTQSSRYLVKRTGEKVFLECVQDMDHENMFWYRQDPGLGLRLIYFSYDVKMKEKGDIPEGYSVSREKKERFSLILESASTNQTSMYLCASSLEGNIQYFGAGTRLSVL.

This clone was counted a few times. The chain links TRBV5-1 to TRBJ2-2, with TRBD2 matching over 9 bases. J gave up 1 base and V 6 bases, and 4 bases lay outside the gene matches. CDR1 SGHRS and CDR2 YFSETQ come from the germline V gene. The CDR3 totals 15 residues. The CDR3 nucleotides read TGCGCCAGCACCCTTAGCGGGGGGAACACCGGGGAGCTGTTTTTT. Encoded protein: CASTLSGGNTGELFF.

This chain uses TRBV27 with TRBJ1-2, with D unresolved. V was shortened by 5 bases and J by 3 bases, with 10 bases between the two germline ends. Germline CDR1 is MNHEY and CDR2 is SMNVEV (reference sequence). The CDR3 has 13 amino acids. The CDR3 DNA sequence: TGTGCCAGCAGTACCCTCCCCGACTATGGCTACACCTTC. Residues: CASSTLPDYGYTF.

The CDR3 DNA is TGTGCCAGCAGCCGGGGACTAGCGGGACTCACAGATACGCAGTATTTT. As protein: CASSRGLAGLTDTQYF. The gene calls are TRBV4-2 and TRBJ2-3, with 13 bases aligning to TRBD2. This CDR3 region has 16 residues. Germline V lookup: CDR1 LGHNA, CDR2 YNFKEQ. The ends lost 4 bases at V and 2 bases at J; junction bases unmatched: 3.

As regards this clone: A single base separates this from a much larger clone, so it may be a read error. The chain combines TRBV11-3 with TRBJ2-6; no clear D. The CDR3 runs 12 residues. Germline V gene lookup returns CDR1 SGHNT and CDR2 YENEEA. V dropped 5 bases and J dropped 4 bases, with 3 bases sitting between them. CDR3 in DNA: TGTGCCAGCAGCCGGGGGGCCAACGTCCTGACTTTC. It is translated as CASSRGANVLTF.

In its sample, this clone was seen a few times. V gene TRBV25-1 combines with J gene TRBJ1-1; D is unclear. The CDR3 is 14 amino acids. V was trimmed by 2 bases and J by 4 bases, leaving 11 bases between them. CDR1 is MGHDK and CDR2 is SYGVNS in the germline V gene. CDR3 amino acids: CASSENKGGTEAFF. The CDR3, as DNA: TGTGCCAGCAGTGAAAATAAGGGAGGCACTGAAGCTTTCTTT. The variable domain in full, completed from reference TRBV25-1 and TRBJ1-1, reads EADIYQTPRYLVIGTGKKITLECSQTMGHDKMYWYQQDPGMELHLIHYSYGVNSTEKGDLSSESTVSRIRTEHFPLTLESARPSHTSQYLCASSENKGGTEAFFGQGTRLTVV.

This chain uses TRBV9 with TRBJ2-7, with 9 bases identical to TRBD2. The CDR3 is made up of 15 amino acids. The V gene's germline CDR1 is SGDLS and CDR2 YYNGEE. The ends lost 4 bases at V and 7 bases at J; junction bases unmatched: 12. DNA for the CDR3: TGTGCCAGCAGCCCCCAGGGACTAGCCCGGGGGGAGCAGTACTTC. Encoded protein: CASSPQGLARGEQYF.

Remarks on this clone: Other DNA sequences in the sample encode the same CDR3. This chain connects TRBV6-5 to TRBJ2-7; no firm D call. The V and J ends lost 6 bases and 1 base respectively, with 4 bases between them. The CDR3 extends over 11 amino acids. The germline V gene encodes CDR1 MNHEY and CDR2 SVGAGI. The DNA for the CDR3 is TGTGCCAGCAGAACTTCCTACGAGCAGTACTTC. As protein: CASRTSYEQYF.

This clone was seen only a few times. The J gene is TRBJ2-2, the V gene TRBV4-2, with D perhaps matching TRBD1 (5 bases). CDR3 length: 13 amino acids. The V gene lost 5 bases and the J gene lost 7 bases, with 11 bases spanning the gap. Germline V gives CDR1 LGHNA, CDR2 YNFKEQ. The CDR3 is CASSTLTGGELFF. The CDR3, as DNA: TGTGCCAGCAGCACCCTAACAGGCGGGGAGCTGTTTTTT.

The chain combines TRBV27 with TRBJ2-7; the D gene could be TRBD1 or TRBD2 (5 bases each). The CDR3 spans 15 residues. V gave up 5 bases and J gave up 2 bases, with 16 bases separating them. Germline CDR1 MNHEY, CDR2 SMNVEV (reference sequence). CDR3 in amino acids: CASSLAGAPPYEQYF. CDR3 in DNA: TGTGCCAGCAGTCTCGCCGGGGCACCACCCTACGAGCAGTACTTC.

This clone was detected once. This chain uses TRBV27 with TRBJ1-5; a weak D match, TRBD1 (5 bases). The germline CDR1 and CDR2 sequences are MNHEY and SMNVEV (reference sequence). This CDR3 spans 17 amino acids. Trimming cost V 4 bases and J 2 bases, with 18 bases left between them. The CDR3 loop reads CASSSSLSMGGNQPQHF. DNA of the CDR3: TGTGCCAGCAGTTCCTCTCTATCCATGGGGGGCAATCAGCCCCAGCATTTT.

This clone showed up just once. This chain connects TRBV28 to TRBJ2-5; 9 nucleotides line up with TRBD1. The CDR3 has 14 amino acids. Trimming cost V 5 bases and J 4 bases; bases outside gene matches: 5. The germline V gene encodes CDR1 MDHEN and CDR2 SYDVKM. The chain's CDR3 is CASSRQGVGETQYF. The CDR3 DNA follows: TGTGCCAGCAGTCGACAGGGGGTCGGAGAGACCCAGTACTTC.

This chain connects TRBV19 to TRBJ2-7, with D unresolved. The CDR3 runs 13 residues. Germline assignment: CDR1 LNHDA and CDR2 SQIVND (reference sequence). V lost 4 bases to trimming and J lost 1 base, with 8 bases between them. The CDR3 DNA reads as TGTGCCAGTAGTAGGGAACCTTCCTACGAGCAGTACTTC. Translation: CASSREPSYEQYF.

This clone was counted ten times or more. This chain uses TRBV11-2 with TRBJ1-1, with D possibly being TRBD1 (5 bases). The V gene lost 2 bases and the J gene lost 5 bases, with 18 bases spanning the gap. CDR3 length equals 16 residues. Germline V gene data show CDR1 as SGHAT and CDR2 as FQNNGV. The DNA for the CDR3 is TGTGCCAGCAGCTTACCCCCCCGGGGCCGGGGGACTGAAGCTTTCTTT. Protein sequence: CASSLPPRGRGTEAFF. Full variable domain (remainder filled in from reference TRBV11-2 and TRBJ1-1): EAGVAQSPRYKIIEKRQSVAFWCNPISGHATLYWYQQILGQGPKLLIQFQNNGVVDDSQLPKDRFSAERLKGVDSTLKIQPAKLEDSAVYLCASSLPPRGRGTEAFFGQGTRLTVV.

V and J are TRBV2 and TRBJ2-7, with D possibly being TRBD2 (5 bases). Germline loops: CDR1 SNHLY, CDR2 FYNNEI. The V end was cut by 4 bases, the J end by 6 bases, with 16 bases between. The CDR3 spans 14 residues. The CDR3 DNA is TGTGCCAGCAGTGCCGGACCGGGATCCGCCGAGCAGTACTTC. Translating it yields CASSAGPGSAEQYF.

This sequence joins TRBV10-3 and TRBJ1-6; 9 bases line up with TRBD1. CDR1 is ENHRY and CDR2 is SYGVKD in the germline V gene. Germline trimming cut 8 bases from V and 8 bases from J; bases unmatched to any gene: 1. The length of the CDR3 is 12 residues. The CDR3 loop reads CAIRDRDSPLHF. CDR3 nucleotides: TGTGCCATCCGGGACAGGGATTCACCCCTCCACTTT.

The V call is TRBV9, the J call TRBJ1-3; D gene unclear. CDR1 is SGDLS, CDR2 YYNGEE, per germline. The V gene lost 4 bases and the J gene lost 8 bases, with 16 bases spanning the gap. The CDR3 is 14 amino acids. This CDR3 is CASSSGHYLDTIYF. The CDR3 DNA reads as TGTGCCAGCAGCTCCGGGCATTACTTGGACACCATATATTTT. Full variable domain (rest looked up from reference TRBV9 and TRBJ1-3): DSGVTQTPKHLITATGQRVTLRCSPRSGDLSVYWYQQSLDQGLQFLIQYYNGEERAKGNILERFSAQQFPDLHSELNLSSLELGDSALYFCASSSGHYLDTIYFGEGSWLTVV.

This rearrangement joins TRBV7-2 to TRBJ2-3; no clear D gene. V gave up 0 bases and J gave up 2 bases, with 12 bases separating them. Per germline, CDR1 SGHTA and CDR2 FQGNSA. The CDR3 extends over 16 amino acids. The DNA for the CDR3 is TGTGCCAGCAGCTTAGCGATCAACAGTGTCACAGATACGCAGTATTTT. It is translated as CASSLAINSVTDTQYF.

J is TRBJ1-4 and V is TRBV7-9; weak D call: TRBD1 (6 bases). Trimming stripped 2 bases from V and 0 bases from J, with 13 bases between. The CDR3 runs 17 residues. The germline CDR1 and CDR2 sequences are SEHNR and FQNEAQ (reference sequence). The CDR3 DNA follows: TGTGCCAGCAGCTTAAGGGGGGCTGGGGCAACTAATGAAAAACTGTTTTTT. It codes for CASSLRGAGATNEKLFF.

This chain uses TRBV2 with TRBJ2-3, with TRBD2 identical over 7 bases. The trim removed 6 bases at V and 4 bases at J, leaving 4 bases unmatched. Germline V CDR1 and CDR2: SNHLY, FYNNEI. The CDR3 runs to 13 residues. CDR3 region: CASSRTRADTQYF. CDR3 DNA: TGTGCCAGCAGCCGGACTAGGGCAGATACGCAGTATTTT.

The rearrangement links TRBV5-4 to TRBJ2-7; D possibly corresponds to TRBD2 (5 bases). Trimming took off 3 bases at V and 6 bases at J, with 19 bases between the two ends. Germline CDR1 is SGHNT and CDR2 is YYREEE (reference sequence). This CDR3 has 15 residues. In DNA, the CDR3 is TGTGCCAGCAGCTCTAAATCGGGCCTGGGGAGCGAGCAGTACTTC. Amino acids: CASSSKSGLGSEQYF.

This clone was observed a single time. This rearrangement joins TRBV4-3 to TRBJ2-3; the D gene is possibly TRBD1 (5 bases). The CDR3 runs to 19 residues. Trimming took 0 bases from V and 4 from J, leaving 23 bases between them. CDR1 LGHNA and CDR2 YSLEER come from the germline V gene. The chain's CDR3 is CASSQDVFELQGFADTQYF. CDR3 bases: TGCGCCAGCAGCCAAGATGTCTTTGAGTTGCAGGGTTTCGCAGATACGCAGTATTTT.

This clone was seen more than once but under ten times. The CDR3 region is CASSLDGGMQPQHF. CDR3 nucleotide sequence: TGCGCCAGCAGCTTGGATGGGGGGATGCAGCCCCAGCATTTT. This chain uses TRBV5-1 with TRBJ1-5, with a tentative D call TRBD1 (5 bases). The V gene's germline CDR1 is SGHRS and CDR2 YFSETQ. The V gene lost 0 bases and the J gene lost 7 bases, with 11 bases spanning the gap. The length of the CDR3 is 14 residues.